A single T cell receptor (beta chain) is shown here with its context. This clonotype was observed a few times. The specificity of this receptor is unknown. No per-base quality is available; no much larger clone lies one base away. These data are taken from a study of identical twins (dated by TCRdb to about 2016). For the study in its entirety: To test whether fetal clonotypes persist, the study used deep sequencing on TCR alpha and beta repertoires from monozygotic twins, unrelated adults of various ages, and cord blood. To rule out contamination, the twin experiments were replicated at different times with different library preparation protocols. Results and caveats for the whole study, not just this receptor: Because the same donors could not be followed over many years, the conclusions depended on cross-sectional statistical analysis. Fewer insertions were carried by abundant cord blood beta clonotypes; a weaker similar trend was observed in young adult naive repertoires, while no such trend was observed in memory repertoires. Compared with coincidental sharing between unrelated individuals, out-of-frame TCR alpha sequences shared between twins had an excess of sequences with low generation probability. Zero-insertion analyses could be partly confounded by invariant T cells such as MAIT and iNKT, though diverse VJ usage argued against such confounding for most clonotypes. A weaker excess of twin sharing was found in beta out-of-frame sequences because the signal-to-noise ratio was lowered by fewer shared sequences. Out-of-frame TCR alpha sharing in monozygotic twins was systematically underestimated by recombination models, whereas sharing between unrelated individuals was in agreement with the recombination models.

The method was 5' RACE. The sequencing machine was an Illumina HiSeq 2000. A universal primer binding site was added through template switching, and the final cDNA carried a unique molecular identifier so that TCR cDNA molecules could be counted accurately. Specific primers in the conserved constant-segment region were used to synthesize first-strand cDNA for TCR alpha and beta chains. Each cDNA library was double barcoded, with a SMART-Mk sample barcode plus Illumina barcodes, to control for contamination. TruSeq adapter sequences and Illumina sample barcodes were added in two successive PCR steps. The Illumina HiSeq platform was used with custom primers to sequence TCR alpha and beta cDNA libraries. The authors processed their data as follows. Unique molecular identifiers were extracted from raw reads with MiGEC, and CDR3 positions were determined with MiXCR. Recombination models were inferred per individual with the repgenHMM and IGoR tools using an EM algorithm. The analysis of shared clonotypes was done with the tcR package in R, with sharing normalized by the product of cloneset sizes. To study raw recombination free of thymic and clonal selection effects, out-of-frame nonproductive sequences were analyzed. TCRdb took the public reads, trimmed them with fastp at Q25, ran MiXCR for clone calling and kept in-frame beta chains. Each CDR3 protein appears once, grouped with its most common genes and DNA. The authors' filters were not applied to this entry. Here the sample has roughly 1.6 million distinct CDR3 sequences; about 30% occur a single time. The ten largest clones take up about 0.27% of the sample.

Every donor was a healthy Caucasian. The TCR sequence derives from a newborn girl in good health. Sequenced input: cord blood.

The bases read TGTGCCATCAGTTCCCCTAGCGGGAAAAATGAGCAGTTCTTC. Translated, this gives CAISSPSGKNEQFF. The sequence joins TRBV10-3 to TRBJ2-1, with 9 central nucleotides matching TRBD2. V lost 5 bases and J lost 7 bases, and the count of bases not matched to a germline gene is 6. From the germline V gene, CDR1 is ENHRY and CDR2 is SYGVKD. Measured from the cysteine to the phenylalanine, the CDR3 is 14 residues long. Here the CDR3 DNA is all that survives: 42 bases in frame from base 1.